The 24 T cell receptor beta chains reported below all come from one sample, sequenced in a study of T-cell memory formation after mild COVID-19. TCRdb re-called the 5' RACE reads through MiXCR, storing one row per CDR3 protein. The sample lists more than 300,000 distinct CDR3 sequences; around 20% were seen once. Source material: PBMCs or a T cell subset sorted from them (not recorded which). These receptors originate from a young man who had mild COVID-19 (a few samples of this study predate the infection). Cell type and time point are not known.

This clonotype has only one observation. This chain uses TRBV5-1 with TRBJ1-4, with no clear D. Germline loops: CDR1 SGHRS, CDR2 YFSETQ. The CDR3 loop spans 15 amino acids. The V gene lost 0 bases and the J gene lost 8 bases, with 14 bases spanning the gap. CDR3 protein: CASSLALGLGEKLFF. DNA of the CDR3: TGCGCCAGCAGCTTGGCTCTGGGTCTCGGAGAAAAACTGTTTTTT. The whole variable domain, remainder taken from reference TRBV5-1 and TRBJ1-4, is KAGVTQTPRYLIKTRGQQVTLSCSPISGHRSVSWYQQTPGQGLQFLFEYFSETQRNKGNFPGRFSGRQFSNSRSEMNVSTLELGDSALYLCASSLALGLGEKLFFGSGTQLSVL.

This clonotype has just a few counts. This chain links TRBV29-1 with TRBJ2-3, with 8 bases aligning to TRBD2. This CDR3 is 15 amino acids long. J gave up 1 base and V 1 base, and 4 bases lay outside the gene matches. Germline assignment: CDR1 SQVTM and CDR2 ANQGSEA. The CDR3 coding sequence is TGCAGCGTTGAAGGGACTAGCTCGGGCACAGATACGCAGTATTTT. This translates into CSVEGTSSGTDTQYF.

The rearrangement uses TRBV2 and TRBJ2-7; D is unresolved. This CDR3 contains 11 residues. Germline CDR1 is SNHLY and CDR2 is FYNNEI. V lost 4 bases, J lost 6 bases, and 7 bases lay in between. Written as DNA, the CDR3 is TGTGCCAGCAGTGGGGCCGTCGAGCAGTACGTC. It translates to CASSGAVEQYV.

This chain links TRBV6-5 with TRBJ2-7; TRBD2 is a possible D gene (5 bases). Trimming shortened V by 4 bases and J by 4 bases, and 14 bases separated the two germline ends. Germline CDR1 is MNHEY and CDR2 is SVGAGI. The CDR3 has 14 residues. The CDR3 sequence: CASSSVAGGYEQYF. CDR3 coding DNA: TGTGCCAGCAGTTCCGTGGCGGGTGGATACGAGCAGTACTTC.

As DNA, the CDR3 is TGTGCCAGCAGTTACCTCATACAGGGGGCGGCTGAGCAGTTCTTC. Translated, it gives CASSYLIQGAAEQFF. This chain connects TRBV6-2 or TRBV6-3 to TRBJ2-1; TRBD1 matches 9 bases. CDR3 length: 15 amino acids. CDR1 MNHEY and CDR2 SVGEGT come from the germline V gene. With 2 bases clipped from V and 9 bases from J, the junction kept 8 bases outside the gene matches.

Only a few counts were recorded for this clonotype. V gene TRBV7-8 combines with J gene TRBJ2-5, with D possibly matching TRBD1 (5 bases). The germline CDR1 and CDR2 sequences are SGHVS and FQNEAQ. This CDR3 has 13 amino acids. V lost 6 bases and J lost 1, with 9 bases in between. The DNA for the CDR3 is TGTGCCAGCAGACACAGGTTCCAAGAGACCCAGTACTTC. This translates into CASRHRFQETQYF.

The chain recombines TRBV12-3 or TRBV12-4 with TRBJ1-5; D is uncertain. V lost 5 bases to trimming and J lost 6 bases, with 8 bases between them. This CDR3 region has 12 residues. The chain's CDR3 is CASSPRSQPQHF. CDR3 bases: TGTGCCAGCAGTCCGAGGAGTCAGCCCCAGCATTTT.

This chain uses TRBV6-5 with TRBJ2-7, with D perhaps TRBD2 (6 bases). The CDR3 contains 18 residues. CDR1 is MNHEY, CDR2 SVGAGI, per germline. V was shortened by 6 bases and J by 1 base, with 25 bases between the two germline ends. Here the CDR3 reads CASSRLPSRGTVSYEQYF. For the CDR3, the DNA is TGTGCCAGCAGCCGACTTCCCTCTCGGGGGACTGTTTCCTACGAGCAGTACTTC.

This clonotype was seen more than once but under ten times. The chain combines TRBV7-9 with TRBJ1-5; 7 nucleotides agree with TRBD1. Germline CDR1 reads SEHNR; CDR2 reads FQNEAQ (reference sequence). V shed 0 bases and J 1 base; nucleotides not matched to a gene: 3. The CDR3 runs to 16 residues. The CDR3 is CASSLAGGLSNQPQHF. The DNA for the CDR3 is TGTGCCAGCAGCTTAGCAGGGGGCTTGAGCAATCAGCCCCAGCATTTT.

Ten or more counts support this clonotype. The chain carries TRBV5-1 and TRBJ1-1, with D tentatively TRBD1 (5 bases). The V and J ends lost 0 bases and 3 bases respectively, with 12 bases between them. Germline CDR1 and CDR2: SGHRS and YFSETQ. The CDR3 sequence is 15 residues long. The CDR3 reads CASSLAGGRDTEAFF. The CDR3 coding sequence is TGCGCCAGCAGCTTGGCCGGGGGACGCGACACTGAAGCTTTCTTT.

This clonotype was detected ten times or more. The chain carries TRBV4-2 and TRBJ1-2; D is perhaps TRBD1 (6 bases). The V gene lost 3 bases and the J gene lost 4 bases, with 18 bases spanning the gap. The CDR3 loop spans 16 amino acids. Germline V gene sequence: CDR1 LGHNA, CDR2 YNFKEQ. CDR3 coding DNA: TGTGCCAGCAGCCACTTACAGGGCACCCCATCCTATGGCTACACCTTC. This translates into CASSHLQGTPSYGYTF.

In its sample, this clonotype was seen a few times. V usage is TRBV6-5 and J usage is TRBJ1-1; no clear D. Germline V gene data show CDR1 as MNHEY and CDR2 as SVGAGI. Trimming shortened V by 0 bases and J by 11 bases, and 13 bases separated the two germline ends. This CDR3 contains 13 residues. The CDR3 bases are TGTGCCAGCAGTTACTCGGGGAGAGGGAGTGCTTTCTTT. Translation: CASSYSGRGSAFF.

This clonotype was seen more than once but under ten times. CDR3 region: CASSKTGGQPQHF. The CDR3 DNA follows: TGTGCCAGCAGCAAGACAGGGGGTCAGCCCCAGCATTTT. The chain employs TRBV6-5 and TRBJ1-5; 9 bases line up with TRBD1. After removal of 6 bases from V and 6 bases from J, the junction contained 3 bases not matched to a gene. The CDR3 covers 13 residues. From germline, CDR1 is MNHEY and CDR2 SVGAGI.

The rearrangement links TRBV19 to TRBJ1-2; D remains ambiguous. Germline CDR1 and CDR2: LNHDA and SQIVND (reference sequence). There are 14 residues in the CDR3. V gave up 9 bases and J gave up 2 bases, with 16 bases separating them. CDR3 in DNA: TGTGCCAGCCGCTCACGGGGTCTGAACTATGGCTACACCTTC. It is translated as CASRSRGLNYGYTF.

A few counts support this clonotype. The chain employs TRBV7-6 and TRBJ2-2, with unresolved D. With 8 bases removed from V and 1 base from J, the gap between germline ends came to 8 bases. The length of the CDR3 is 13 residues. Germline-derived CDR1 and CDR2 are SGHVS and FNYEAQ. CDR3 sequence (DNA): TGTGCCAGCCAGAACGGGAACACCGGGGAGCTGTTTTTT. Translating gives CASQNGNTGELFF.

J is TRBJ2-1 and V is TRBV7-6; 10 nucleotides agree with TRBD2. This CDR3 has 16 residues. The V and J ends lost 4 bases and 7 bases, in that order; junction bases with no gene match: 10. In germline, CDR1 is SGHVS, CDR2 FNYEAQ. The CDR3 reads CASSSRAGGHINEQFF. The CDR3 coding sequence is TGTGCCAGCAGCTCCCGAGCGGGGGGGCATATTAATGAGCAGTTCTTC.

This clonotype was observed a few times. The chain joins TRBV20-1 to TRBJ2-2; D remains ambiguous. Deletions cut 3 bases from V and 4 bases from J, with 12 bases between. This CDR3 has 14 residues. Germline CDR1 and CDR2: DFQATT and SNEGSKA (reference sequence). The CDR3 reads CSASLWGGTGELFF. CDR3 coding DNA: TGCAGTGCTAGTCTCTGGGGTGGCACCGGGGAGCTGTTTTTT.

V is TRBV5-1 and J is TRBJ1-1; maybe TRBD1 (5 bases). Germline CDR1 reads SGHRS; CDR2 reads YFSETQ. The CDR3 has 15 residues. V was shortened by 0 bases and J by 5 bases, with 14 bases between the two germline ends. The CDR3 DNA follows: TGCGCCAGCAGCTTGGCCGGAGGGCGGGGGACTGAAGCTTTCTTT. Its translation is CASSLAGGRGTEAFF.

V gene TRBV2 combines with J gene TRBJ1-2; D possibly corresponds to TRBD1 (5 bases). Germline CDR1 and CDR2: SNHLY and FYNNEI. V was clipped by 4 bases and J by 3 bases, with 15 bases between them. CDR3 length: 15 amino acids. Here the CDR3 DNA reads TGTGCCAGCAGTGGGGGCACCAACCTCGACTATGGCTACACCTTC. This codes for CASSGGTNLDYGYTF.

Here the CDR3 reads CASTSGEGAQPQHF. The CDR3 coding sequence is TGTGCCAGCACCTCGGGGGAGGGGGCACAGCCCCAGCATTTT. This chain joins TRBV12-3 or TRBV12-4 and TRBJ1-5; TRBD1 agrees at 7 bases. With 7 bases clipped from V and 7 bases from J, the junction kept 10 bases outside the gene matches. This CDR3 contains 14 residues.

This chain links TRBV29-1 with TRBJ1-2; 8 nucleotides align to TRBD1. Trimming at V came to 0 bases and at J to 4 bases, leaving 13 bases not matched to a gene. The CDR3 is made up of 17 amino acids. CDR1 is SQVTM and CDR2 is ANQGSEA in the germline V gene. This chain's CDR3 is CSVEENRDRSDGYGYTF. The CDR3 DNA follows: TGCAGCGTTGAAGAGAACCGGGACAGGTCCGACGGCTATGGCTACACCTTC.

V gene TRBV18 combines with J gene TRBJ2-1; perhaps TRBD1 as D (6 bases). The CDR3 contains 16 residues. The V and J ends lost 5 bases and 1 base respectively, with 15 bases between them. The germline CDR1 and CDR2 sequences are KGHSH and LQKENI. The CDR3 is CASSSLQGRSYNEQFF. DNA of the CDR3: TGTGCCAGCTCATCCTTACAGGGAAGGTCCTACAATGAGCAGTTCTTC.

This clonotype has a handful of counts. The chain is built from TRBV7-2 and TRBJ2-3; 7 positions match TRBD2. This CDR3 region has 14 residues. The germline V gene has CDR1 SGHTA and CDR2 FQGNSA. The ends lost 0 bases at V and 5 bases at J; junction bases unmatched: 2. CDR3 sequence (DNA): TGTGCCAGCAGCTTAGCGGGGGGGGAAGATACGCAGTATTTT. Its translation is CASSLAGGEDTQYF.

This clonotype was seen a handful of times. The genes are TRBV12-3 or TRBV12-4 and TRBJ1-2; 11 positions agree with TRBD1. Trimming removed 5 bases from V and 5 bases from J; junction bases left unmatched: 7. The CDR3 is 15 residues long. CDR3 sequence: CASSTRTGGHYGYTF. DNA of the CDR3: TGTGCCAGCAGTACCCGGACAGGGGGCCATTATGGCTACACCTTC.